The next 3 T cell receptor beta chains were all read from a single sample in a study of cytomegalovirus exposure and HLA in healthy donors. A multiplex PCR was run with 60 Vbeta primers and 13 Jbeta primers. TCRdb's copy holds only in-frame clones and misses some; the assay was immunoSEQ multiplex PCR. This sample has roughly 99,000 clones, with 79% found just once. Specimen: PBMCs. Every receptor here comes from a male donor in good health and CMV-seropositive.

This clone occurred a few times. This chain connects TRBV5-5 to TRBJ2-7, with 13 nucleotides matching TRBD2. The ends lost 4 bases at V and 6 bases at J; junction bases unmatched: 7. Germline CDR1 SGHKS, CDR2 YYEKEE (reference sequence). CDR3 length: 15 residues. The DNA of the CDR3 is TGTGCCAGCAGCAGGACTAGCGGGGGTACGGGCGAGCAGTACTTC. This codes for CASSRTSGGTGEQYF.

This sequence joins TRBV7-9 and TRBJ2-3; 10 nucleotides align to TRBD1. CDR3 length: 15 residues. Losses at the gene ends were 2 bases for V and 6 bases for J; bases not matched to a gene: 5. Germline lookup yields CDR1 SEHNR and CDR2 FQNEAQ (reference sequence). For the CDR3, the DNA is TGTGCCAGCAGCTTATCTGGGACAGGGGAGGATACGCAGTATTTT. Its translation is CASSLSGTGEDTQYF.

This clone was seen a handful of times. The chain links TRBV7-6 to TRBJ2-7; the match to TRBD2 covers 7 bases. V lost 1 base to trimming and J lost 0 bases; unmatched junction nucleotides: 0. This CDR3 is built from 14 residues. Germline CDR1 reads SGHVS; CDR2 reads FNYEAQ. The CDR3 DNA sequence: TGTGCCAGCAGCTTAGGGGGGGGCTCCTACGAGCAGTACTTC. Protein product: CASSLGGGSYEQYF.